This entry describes one T cell receptor (beta chain). With 1 base clipped from V and 5 bases from J, the junction kept 9 bases outside the gene matches. CDR3 size: 16 residues. CDR1 and CDR2 (germline): GTSNPN, SVGIG (reference sequence). Per the authors' pipeline: It was from reference gene primer amplification that nucleated cell counts were estimated. Data came from immunoSEQ multiplex PCR; TCRdb stores just in-frame clones and leaves some out. The V and J calls and clone size were taken over from that table, and D and trimming were inferred from the DNA. The sample yields around 200,000 clones, around 90% seen once. The sample is drawn from a study of blood T cell repertoires in COVID-19. Study-level background: Collection of acute and convalescent COVID-19 samples took place in the United States, Italy and Spain. Sources were T cells, B-cell-depleted T cells, or PBMCs; the material itself was cDNA or gDNA.

Sequencing input: peripheral blood. The source is a man aged 45-60 years with acute or convalescent COVID-19. The chain is built from TRBV30 and TRBJ2-5; 11 nucleotides align to TRBD2. As DNA, the CDR3 is TGTGCCTGGAGTGGGCTAGCGGGAGGATCCTTGGAGACCCAGTACTTC. Its translation is CAWSGLAGGSLETQYF.